Listed below are T cell receptor beta chains from one sample, sequenced in a study of regulatory T cells in long-lasting Graves disease. One entry per CDR3 protein, called by TCRdb with MiXCR from the multiplex PCR reads. Altogether around 460,000 distinct CDR3 sequences are present, under 25% being singletons, with the ten largest covering around 14%. Specimen: peripheral blood mononuclear cells (PBMCs), collected when the disease was refractory, from a patient treated with antithyroid drugs. Every receptor here comes from a female donor with Graves disease. Each CDR3 is given without its conserved first and last residue. Fields, in order: V gene, CDR3 protein.

TRBV6-5,ASSYRRGARVYEQY
TRBV6-1,ASSGDRGGYT
TRBV11-2,ASSPGLAGPRDTQY
TRBV6-1,ASQRMAGNSPLH
TRBV25-1,ASSSHTGGADPPLPNEQF
TRBV11-3,ASSLDEGGVSGYT
TRBV5-5,ASSLAIPQRGAGGANVLT
TRBV7-2,ASSSITGDEAF
TRBV5-1,ASSAPDRLEDGYT
TRBV10-3,AISPTGDTEAF
TRBV11-2,ASTKTGEVTEAF
TRBV2,ASRADGYEQY
TRBV5-1,ASSSKGSGELF
TRBV29-1,SVEDGTGAGEQF
TRBV9,ASSVEGNNNEQY
TRBV10-3,AISEWLAGSPHEQY
TRBV28,ASREAASSGNTIY
TRBV28,ASSLRTGRDEQY
TRBV6-2/TRBV6-3,ASRLAGAYYEQY
TRBV6-5,ASSYWGRVGGYT
TRBV5-4,ASSILSGRAYNEQF
TRBV7-6,ASSLASSGQAWIGYT
TRBV28,ASSKSTGAYEQY
TRBV20-1,SASELGNGNEQF
TRBV7-2,ASTLSRGNYGYT
TRBV27,ASSLDSDGVSGYT
TRBV4-1,ASSRLPGQGRGETEAF
TRBV12-3/TRBV12-4,ASSLRQGGISGANVLT
TRBV29-1,SVGTSGSLGEQY
TRBV6-2/TRBV6-3,ASSYSRADRVTQY
TRBV7-9,ASSVSLRQQETQY
TRBV30,AWTGTGYNSPLH
TRBV18,ASSPSLGQGYTEAF
TRBV6-2/TRBV6-3,ASSGTTGSNTEAF
TRBV20-1,SAMNDRVYYGYT
TRBV3-1,ASKDSGTNTGELF
TRBV29-1,SVRQGIESPLH
TRBV20-1,SAIQGTATQETQY
TRBV6-5,ASSYSRRAYNSPLH
TRBV11-3,ASSLKEAASGNTIY